A single sample gave rise to the 27 T cell receptor beta chains below, sequenced in a study of blood T cell repertoires in COVID-19. Libraries were prepared by immunoSEQ multiplex PCR; TCRdb keeps only in-frame clonotypes and omits some of them. There are roughly 150,000 clones in the sample; 75% to 85% occur only once, and about a tenth lies in the top ten. The sequencing sample was made of peripheral blood. The receptors here all came from a human donor in a cohort sampled during active COVID-19.

The rearrangement links TRBV27 to TRBJ2-7; TRBD1 matches 10 bases. The germline V gene has CDR1 MNHEY and CDR2 SMNVEV (reference sequence). After removal of 5 bases from V and 4 bases from J, the junction contained 8 bases not matched to a gene. The CDR3 covers 15 residues. The CDR3 DNA is TGTGCCAGCAGTGACCTGGGACAGGGGAGGTACGAGCAGTACTTC. Protein: CASSDLGQGRYEQYF.

The CDR3 DNA reads TGTGCCAGCAGCGTAGGAAGTAGTCCGAACACCGGGGAGCTGTTTTTT. It is translated as CASSVGSSPNTGELFF. This sequence joins TRBV9 and TRBJ2-2; D is uncertain. CDR1 is SGDLS, CDR2 YYNGEE, per germline. The CDR3 is 16 amino acids. Trimming took off 0 bases at V and 0 bases at J, with 9 bases between the two ends. Looking up the rest from reference TRBV9 and TRBJ2-2 gives the full variable domain: DSGVTQTPKHLITATGQRVTLRCSPRSGDLSVYWYQQSLDQGLQFLIQYYNGEERAKGNILERFSAQQFPDLHSELNLSSLELGDSALYFCASSVGSSPNTGELFFGEGSRLTVL.

The rearrangement joins TRBV29-1 to TRBJ2-7; 7 positions agree with TRBD1. This CDR3 region has 13 residues. Per the germline V gene, CDR1 is SQVTM and CDR2 is ANQGSEA. Unmatched junction bases numbered 12, after V lost 8 bases and J lost 5 bases. The CDR3: CSCRTGQFHEQYF. CDR3 DNA sequence: TGCAGCTGCCGGACAGGCCAGTTTCACGAGCAGTACTTC.

V gene TRBV12-3 or TRBV12-4 combines with J gene TRBJ2-7; maybe TRBD2 (5 bases). The CDR3 loop spans 12 amino acids. V was cut by 5 bases and J by 3 bases, with 8 bases left in between. CDR3 region: CASSIDYYEQYF. CDR3 in DNA: TGTGCCAGCAGTATAGACTACTACGAGCAGTACTTC.

The CDR3 region is CATSRGASSYEQYF. CDR3 sequence (DNA): TGTGCCACCAGCAGAGGGGCGAGCTCCTACGAGCAGTACTTC. This chain uses TRBV15 with TRBJ2-7; no reliable D call. The CDR3 totals 14 residues. Germline V CDR1 and CDR2: LNHNV, YYDKDF (reference sequence). Trimming stripped 1 base from V and 0 bases from J, with 7 bases between.

V and J are TRBV19 and TRBJ1-5, with no clear D. The V end lost 0 bases, the J end lost 3 bases, and 6 bases lay between the germline ends. Germline V gene lookup returns CDR1 LNHDA and CDR2 SQIVND (reference sequence). This CDR3 comprises 14 residues. The CDR3 region is CASSIEQSNQPQHF. Here the CDR3 DNA reads TGTGCCAGTAGTATAGAACAGTCCAATCAGCCCCAGCATTTT.

The CDR3 DNA sequence: TGTGCCAGCAGCCAGGGACAGGGATTTGGCTACACCTTC. Its translation: CASSQGQGFGYTF. V and J are TRBV5-5 and TRBJ1-2, with 9 bases matching TRBD1. The CDR3 covers 13 residues. The germline V gene encodes CDR1 SGHKS and CDR2 YYEKEE (reference sequence). J was trimmed by 7 bases and V by 4 bases; bases with no gene match: 5.

This clone turned up a few times. The rearrangement links TRBV2 to TRBJ1-2; 9 nucleotides agree with TRBD1. Germline V gene data show CDR1 as SNHLY and CDR2 as FYNNEI. J gave up 4 bases and V 8 bases, and 5 bases lay outside the gene matches. This CDR3 is built from 13 residues. The chain's CDR3 is CASETGGAYGYTF. For the CDR3, the DNA is TGTGCCAGCGAAACAGGGGGCGCCTATGGCTACACCTTC.

V is TRBV19 and J is TRBJ1-1; 7 bases are shared with TRBD1. The CDR3 loop spans 15 amino acids. With V trimmed by 2 bases and J by 0 bases, 3 bases remained unmatched. Germline V gene lookup returns CDR1 LNHDA and CDR2 SQIVND (reference sequence). The chain's CDR3 is CASSIQGGLNTEAFF. The CDR3 coding sequence is TGTGCCAGTAGTATACAGGGGGGTTTGAACACTGAAGCTTTCTTT. Drawing the rest from reference TRBV19 and TRBJ1-1, the complete variable domain is DGGITQSPKYLFRKEGQNVTLSCEQNLNHDAMYWYRQDPGQGLRLIYYSQIVNDFQKGDIAEGYSVSREKKESFPLTVTSAQKNPTAFYLCASSIQGGLNTEAFFGQGTRLTVV.

The chain uses TRBV27 and TRBJ1-3, with D possibly TRBD1 on 5 matching bases. There are 15 residues in the CDR3. Germline-derived CDR1 and CDR2 are MNHEY and SMNVEV (reference sequence). Trimming cost V 3 bases and J 2 bases, with 11 bases left between them. CDR3 coding DNA: TGTGCCAGCAGTTTGCGCGGACAAGCTGGAAACACCATATATTTT. Translation: CASSLRGQAGNTIYF.

The genes are TRBV10-3 and TRBJ2-7; D may be TRBD1 (8 bases). V lost 6 bases and J 4 bases, leaving 13 bases between the germline ends. CDR1 ENHRY and CDR2 SYGVKD come from the germline V gene. CDR3 length: 13 residues. CDR3 in amino acids: CAIRIQGGYEQYF. As DNA, the CDR3 is TGTGCCATCAGGATACAGGGGGGGTACGAGCAGTACTTC.

The rearrangement uses TRBV2 and TRBJ1-2; tentatively, D is TRBD1 (6 bases). This CDR3 is built from 14 residues. Trimming removed 5 bases at V and 9 bases at J, with 19 bases between. Germline CDR1 SNHLY, CDR2 FYNNEI. This chain's CDR3 is CASSSVNRQGSYTF. Here the CDR3 DNA reads TGTGCCAGCAGTTCGGTTAATAGGCAGGGGAGCTACACCTTC.

V gene TRBV7-8 combines with J gene TRBJ2-7; TRBD2 matches at 8 bases. The CDR3 covers 17 residues. Unmatched junction bases numbered 13, after V lost 1 base and J lost 5 bases. The germline V gene encodes CDR1 SGHVS and CDR2 FQNEAQ. The CDR3 here is CASSLVPSGSSFHEQYF. For the CDR3, the DNA is TGTGCCAGCAGCTTAGTTCCCAGCGGGAGCTCGTTTCACGAGCAGTACTTC.

The rearrangement joins TRBV6-6 to TRBJ1-2; TRBD1 agrees at 7 bases. The CDR3 spans 12 residues. Trimming cost V 6 bases and J 2 bases; bases outside gene matches: 0. The V gene's germline CDR1 is MNHNY and CDR2 SVGAGI (reference sequence). CDR3 amino acids: CASRTGNYGYTF. The CDR3 DNA follows: TGTGCCAGCAGGACAGGGAACTATGGCTACACCTTC.

The chain joins TRBV4-1 to TRBJ2-1, with TRBD1 matching 9 bases. CDR3 length equals 15 residues. The germline gives CDR1 MGHRA, CDR2 YSYEKL. V gave up 1 base and J gave up 7 bases; unmatched junction bases: 5. CDR3 protein: CASSQVQGAGNEQFF. The CDR3 bases are TGCGCCAGCAGCCAAGTACAGGGGGCAGGGAATGAGCAGTTCTTC.

The chain joins TRBV2 to TRBJ2-7; 9 bases fit TRBD1. Germline V gene sequence: CDR1 SNHLY, CDR2 FYNNEI. The CDR3 is made up of 14 amino acids. Unmatched junction bases numbered 5, after V lost 4 bases and J lost 4 bases. CDR3 in amino acids: CASSGDRVRYEQYF. Written as DNA, the CDR3 is TGTGCCAGCAGTGGGGACAGGGTAAGGTACGAGCAGTACTTC.

The rearrangement joins TRBV30 to TRBJ2-1; TRBD2 matches 13 bases. V was clipped by 3 bases and J by 8 bases; unmatched bases: 4. The CDR3 contains 14 residues. Germline CDR1 and CDR2: GTSNPN and SVGIG (reference sequence). The CDR3 DNA follows: TGTGCCTGGAGCCCGGGACTAGCGGGATATGAGCAGTTCTTC. Translation: CAWSPGLAGYEQFF.

The genes are TRBV4-1 and TRBJ2-5; 11 bases align to TRBD2. V gave up 4 bases and J gave up 4 bases; unmatched junction bases: 5. Germline V gene lookup returns CDR1 MGHRA and CDR2 YSYEKL. CDR3 length equals 15 residues. The CDR3, as DNA: TGCGCCAGCAGCCTATTAGCGGGAGGGCGAGAGACCCAGTACTTC. The encoded protein is CASSLLAGGRETQYF.

The chain combines TRBV4-3 with TRBJ2-7; TRBD1 is a possible D gene (6 bases). The CDR3 runs to 17 residues. The germline V and J ends were trimmed by 0 bases and 2 bases, with 17 bases remaining between them. Per germline, CDR1 LGHNA and CDR2 YSLEER. The CDR3 reads CASSQELTGQKTYEQYF. The CDR3 bases are TGCGCCAGCAGCCAAGAGCTTACTGGACAGAAAACCTACGAGCAGTACTTC.

The rearrangement joins TRBV5-4 to TRBJ2-3; the D is unclear. From germline, CDR1 is SGHNT and CDR2 YYREEE (reference sequence). Trimming took off 0 bases at V and 2 bases at J, with 7 bases between the two ends. The CDR3 length is 14 residues. The CDR3 DNA is TGTGCCAGCAGCTTGGGCAGGAACACAGATACGCAGTATTTT. Amino acids: CASSLGRNTDTQYF.

The chain couples TRBV5-1 to TRBJ1-6, with TRBD1 matching over 11 bases. The CDR3 length is 16 residues. V trimming: 4 bases; J trimming: 7 bases; junction bases outside the gene matches: 7. The germline V gene encodes CDR1 SGHRS and CDR2 YFSETQ. The CDR3 sequence is CASSPQRDRGNSPLHF. As DNA, the CDR3 is TGCGCCAGCAGCCCTCAACGGGACAGGGGGAATTCACCCCTCCACTTT. Full variable domain (remainder filled in from reference TRBV5-1 and TRBJ1-6): KAGVTQTPRYLIKTRGQQVTLSCSPISGHRSVSWYQQTPGQGLQFLFEYFSETQRNKGNFPGRFSGRQFSNSRSEMNVSTLELGDSALYLCASSPQRDRGNSPLHFGNGTRLTVT.

This clone is labeled medium-sized. The rearrangement joins TRBV29-1 to TRBJ2-1; TRBD2 is a possible D gene (6 bases). V was shortened by 3 bases and J by 7 bases, with 13 bases between the two germline ends. The CDR3 has 13 amino acids. In germline, CDR1 is SQVTM, CDR2 ANQGSEA. CDR3 in amino acids: CSVDAGLGNEQFF. The CDR3 DNA reads as TGCAGCGTTGATGCGGGACTGGGGAATGAGCAGTTCTTC.

The CDR3 DNA reads TGTGCCAGCAGTTTGGCGGACACCATATATTTT. This encodes CASSLADTIYF. This chain uses TRBV6-6 with TRBJ1-3; unclear D gene. CDR3 size: 11 residues. Between the trimmed V and J ends, which lost 4 bases and 8 bases, there was a span of 6 bases. In germline, CDR1 is MNHNY, CDR2 SVGAGI (reference sequence).

This chain uses TRBV2 with TRBJ1-4; the D gene is possibly TRBD1 (6 bases). The CDR3 length is 12 residues. Germline lookup yields CDR1 SNHLY and CDR2 FYNNEI. With 6 bases removed from V and 8 bases from J, the gap between germline ends came to 10 bases. The CDR3 DNA sequence: TGTGCCAGCAGCCGGGACACCGAAAAACTGTTTTTT. Amino acids: CASSRDTEKLFF. The entire variable domain, with the rest obtained from reference TRBV2 and TRBJ1-4, is as follows: EPEVTQTPSHQVTQMGQEVILRCVPISNHLYFYWYRQILGQKVEFLVSFYNNEISEKSEIFDDQFSVERPDGSNFTLKIRSTKLEDSAMYFCASSRDTEKLFFGSGTQLSVL.

The sample holds one count of this clone. The CDR3 DNA reads as TGTGCCAGCAGTTTCGGAGGGCACAATGAGCAGTTCTTC. Translated, it gives CASSFGGHNEQFF. The rearrangement links TRBV27 to TRBJ2-1, with D tentatively TRBD2 (6 bases). Germline CDR1 is MNHEY and CDR2 is SMNVEV (reference sequence). V was clipped by 3 bases and J by 5 bases, with 8 bases between them. This CDR3 contains 13 residues.

The CDR3 here is CASSLVRQGHEQYF. CDR3 in DNA: TGTGCCAGCAGTTTGGTAAGGCAGGGCCACGAGCAGTACTTC. The V call is TRBV28, the J call TRBJ2-7, with TRBD1 as a possible D gene (5 bases). The V end was cut by 3 bases, the J end by 5 bases, with 14 bases between. CDR1 is MDHEN and CDR2 is SYDVKM in the germline V gene. The CDR3 is 14 amino acids.

This chain links TRBV27 with TRBJ2-1, with a tentative D call TRBD2 (5 bases). The CDR3 covers 15 residues. Between the trimmed V and J ends, which lost 2 bases and 0 bases, there was a span of 8 bases. Germline CDR1 is MNHEY and CDR2 is SMNVEV (reference sequence). The CDR3 sequence: CASSLVRGSYNEQFF. The CDR3 DNA follows: TGTGCCAGCAGTTTAGTCCGGGGCTCCTACAATGAGCAGTTCTTC.